This passage covers 25 T cell receptor beta chains from one sample sequenced in a study of T cell clones after liver transplantation. Sequenced by immunoSEQ multiplex PCR; TCRdb stores in-frame clones only, minus some. The sample holds tens of thousands of clones, more than 70% seen once. The sequencing here drew on CD4+ T cells from blood, taken at the 22-month timepoint. These receptors all come from a human patient who received a liver transplant. Some T cells may originate from the graft donor.

CDR3 sequence (DNA): TGTGCCAGCAGTTTAAGGTCCGAGGCAGATACGCAGTATTTT. Its translation: CASSLRSEADTQYF. The chain recombines TRBV6-5 with TRBJ2-3; D is unresolved. Germline-derived CDR1 and CDR2 are MNHEY and SVGAGI. CDR3 length: 14 amino acids. V lost 4 bases and J 4 bases, leaving 12 bases between the germline ends.

This rearrangement joins TRBV14 to TRBJ1-4, with D unclear. Germline-derived CDR1 and CDR2 are SGHDN and FVKESK. This CDR3 is 14 amino acids long. V was trimmed by 0 bases and J by 7 bases, leaving 9 bases between them. The CDR3 DNA follows: TGTGCCAGCAGCCAAGACCTGGGAGGTGAAAAACTGTTTTTT. Protein: CASSQDLGGEKLFF.

This clone was detected only a few times. V usage is TRBV9 and J usage is TRBJ2-2; D gene uncertain. This CDR3 comprises 14 residues. Trimming shortened V by 2 bases and J by 0 bases, and 5 bases separated the two germline ends. Germline V gene lookup returns CDR1 SGDLS and CDR2 YYNGEE. CDR3 bases: TGTGCCAGCAGCGTCCGGTCGAACACCGGGGAGCTGTTTTTT. It is translated as CASSVRSNTGELFF.

This clone was counted between two and nine times. V is TRBV5-4 and J is TRBJ1-1; D may be TRBD1 (5 bases). Trimming stripped 0 bases from V and 1 base from J, with 10 bases between. The CDR3 loop spans 15 amino acids. Germline assignment: CDR1 SGHNT and CDR2 YYREEE (reference sequence). The CDR3 loop is CASSLEGVPNTEAFF. DNA of the CDR3: TGTGCCAGCAGCTTGGAAGGGGTCCCGAACACTGAAGCTTTCTTT.

This clone was seen a single time. J is TRBJ1-6 and V is TRBV19; D uncertain. CDR1 is LNHDA and CDR2 is SQIVND in the germline V gene (reference sequence). V lost 5 bases and J lost 8, with 10 bases in between. CDR3 size: 13 residues. The CDR3 spells CASSSSRDSPLHF. CDR3 in DNA: TGTGCCAGTAGTTCCTCCCGAGATTCACCCCTCCACTTT.

This clone is a singleton in its sample. The chain carries TRBV25-1 and TRBJ1-2; 8 bases line up with TRBD1. The CDR3 loop spans 14 amino acids. The V gene end was trimmed by 5 bases and the J gene end by 6 bases; junction bases not matched to a gene: 8. Germline V gives CDR1 MGHDK, CDR2 SYGVNS. CDR3 residues: CASSRQGSYDGYTF. CDR3 sequence (DNA): TGTGCCAGCAGTAGACAGGGGAGCTATGATGGCTACACCTTC.

As for this clone: Different DNA sequences within this sample yield the same CDR3. The chain recombines TRBV5-1 with TRBJ2-3; TRBD2 matches 11 bases. V gave up 0 bases and J gave up 0 bases; unmatched junction bases: 6. This CDR3 has 18 amino acids. Germline CDR1 and CDR2: SGHRS and YFSETQ. This CDR3 reads CASSLGLAGGRSTDTQYF. CDR3 sequence (DNA): TGCGCCAGCAGCTTGGGGCTAGCGGGGGGCCGTAGCACAGATACGCAGTATTTT.

J is TRBJ1-6 and V is TRBV5-6; D possibly corresponds to TRBD1 (6 bases). The CDR3 length is 16 residues. Germline values: CDR1 SGHDT, CDR2 YYEEEE. V lost 4 bases and J lost 7, with 18 bases in between. The CDR3 protein is CASSALLPGQNSPLHF. The DNA for the CDR3 is TGTGCCAGCAGCGCACTACTTCCAGGACAGAATTCACCCCTCCACTTT.

This clone was seen more than once but under ten times. The chain employs TRBV4-2 and TRBJ1-6, with a weak D call TRBD1 (5 bases). CDR1 is LGHNA and CDR2 is YNFKEQ in the germline V gene. The CDR3 sequence is 16 residues long. V lost 2 bases to trimming and J lost 7 bases, with 15 bases between them. The CDR3 region is CASSQSGQGVNSPLHF. In nucleotides, the CDR3 is TGTGCCAGCAGCCAAAGTGGGCAGGGAGTGAATTCACCCCTCCACTTT.

The chain joins TRBV10-3 to TRBJ2-7; no firm D call. Trimming removed 0 bases at V and 1 base at J, with 10 bases between. The CDR3 runs 15 residues. Germline CDR1 ENHRY, CDR2 SYGVKD. The CDR3 is CAISESQRFSYEQYF. CDR3 DNA sequence: TGTGCCATCAGTGAGTCTCAGAGGTTTTCCTACGAGCAGTACTTC.

This chain connects TRBV5-6 to TRBJ2-5; D gene unclear. The ends were cut back, 1 base at V and 5 bases at J, with 15 bases in the middle. The germline V gene encodes CDR1 SGHDT and CDR2 YYEEEE. The CDR3 consists of 15 residues. CDR3 sequence reads: CASSLRQLSRETQYF. CDR3 DNA sequence: TGTGCCAGCAGCTTGCGGCAGCTCTCCCGGGAGACCCAGTACTTC.

The gene calls are TRBV30 and TRBJ2-5, with 8 bases fitting TRBD2. The V gene end was trimmed by 7 bases and the J gene end by 6 bases; junction bases not matched to a gene: 7. CDR1 is GTSNPN, CDR2 SVGIG, per germline (reference sequence). The CDR3 totals 12 residues. The CDR3 sequence: CASKRGKQTQYF. CDR3 in DNA: TGTGCCTCCAAGCGGGGGAAACAGACCCAGTACTTC.

V and J are TRBV5-5 and TRBJ2-7, with D uncertain. The V gene's germline CDR1 is SGHKS and CDR2 YYEKEE (reference sequence). The CDR3 spans 15 residues. Trimming took off 0 bases at V and 4 bases at J, with 14 bases between the two ends. The CDR3 nucleotides are TGTGCCAGCAGCTTGGATCTTGCGGTTTTGTACGAGCAGTACTTC. Encoded protein: CASSLDLAVLYEQYF. Using reference TRBV5-5 and TRBJ2-7 for the parts outside the CDR3, the full variable domain is DAGVTQSPTHLIKTRGQQVTLRCSPISGHKSVSWYQQVLGQGPQFIFQYYEKEERGRGNFPDRFSARQFPNYSSELNVNALLLGDSALYLCASSLDLAVLYEQYFGPGTRLTVT.

The genes are TRBV21-1 and TRBJ2-1; the DNA was not compared with TRBD2, the D call given in the table. TRBV21-1 is a pseudogene segment. This CDR3 comprises 17 residues. The CDR3: CASSGDLLGRSYNEQFF. CDR3 sequence (DNA): TGTGCCAGCAGCGGAGACCTCCTAGGTAGGTCCTACAATGAGCAGTTCTTC.

The gene calls are TRBV6-1 and TRBJ2-7; 8 nucleotides align to TRBD1. V shed 6 bases, J shed 5 bases, and the junction held 6 bases outside the gene matches. CDR3 length: 13 residues. CDR1 is MNHNS, CDR2 SASEGT, per germline. The CDR3 loop reads CASRGQGMDEQYF. CDR3 sequence (DNA): TGTGCCAGCAGAGGACAGGGAATGGACGAGCAGTACTTC.

As concerns this clone: A much larger clone is a single base away; this may be a read error. Distinct nucleotide sequences in the sample also encode this CDR3. The rearrangement joins TRBV28 to TRBJ1-2, with D uncertain. V lost 4 bases, J lost 2 bases, and 2 bases lay in between. This CDR3 comprises 11 residues. Germline CDR1 reads MDHEN; CDR2 reads SYDVKM. The CDR3 loop is CASSSNYGYTF. The CDR3 nucleotides read TGTGCCAGCAGTTCGAACTATGGCTACACCTTC.

The J gene is TRBJ1-6, the V gene TRBV11-2, with a possible D match to TRBD1 (6 bases). V lost 2 bases and J 6 bases, leaving 14 bases between the germline ends. Germline values: CDR1 SGHAT, CDR2 FQNNGV. This CDR3 has 16 residues. The CDR3 is CASSLLPGHPNSPLHF. The CDR3 nucleotides read TGTGCCAGCAGCTTACTGCCGGGACACCCTAATTCACCCCTCCACTTT.

The V call is TRBV18, the J call TRBJ2-1, with TRBD2 identical over 13 bases. V was clipped by 1 base and J by 6 bases; unmatched bases: 3. CDR1 is KGHSH and CDR2 is LQKENI in the germline V gene. This CDR3 region has 16 residues. CDR3: CASSPLTSGGSNEQFF. As DNA, the CDR3 is TGTGCCAGCTCACCACTGACTAGCGGGGGGAGCAATGAGCAGTTCTTC. The full variable domain, its missing parts supplied by reference TRBV18 and TRBJ2-1, is NAGVMQNPRHLVRRRGQEARLRCSPMKGHSHVYWYRQLPEEGLKFMVYLQKENIIDESGMPKERFSAEFPKEGPSILRIQQVVRGDSAAYFCASSPLTSGGSNEQFFGPGTRLTVL.

The rearrangement uses TRBV15 and TRBJ2-3, with D hard to call. Per the germline V gene, CDR1 is LNHNV and CDR2 is YYDKDF (reference sequence). The CDR3 covers 15 residues. V was pared by 0 bases and J by 6 bases, with 13 bases between. CDR3 amino acids: CATSRDTSKRDTQYF. For the CDR3, the DNA is TGTGCCACCAGCAGAGACACGTCCAAAAGGGATACGCAGTATTTT.

The chain recombines TRBV4-1 with TRBJ2-1, with 8 bases lining up with TRBD1. The germline V gene has CDR1 MGHRA and CDR2 YSYEKL. V lost 1 base to trimming and J lost 8 bases; unmatched junction nucleotides: 10. This CDR3 contains 16 residues. DNA for the CDR3: TGCGCCAGCAGCCAAGTATGGTACAGGGGGTCGGATGAGCAGTTCTTC. It codes for CASSQVWYRGSDEQFF.

This sequence joins TRBV21-1 and TRBJ2-1; the D call TRBD2 from the table was never checked on the DNA. TRBV21-1 is deemed a pseudogene. The CDR3 has 18 residues. This chain's CDR3 is CARSPLGRGHTRYNEQFF. DNA for the CDR3: TGTGCCCGCTCACCCCTGGGGAGGGGACACACGAGGTACAATGAGCAGTTCTTC.

The rearrangement uses TRBV9 and TRBJ2-5; D remains ambiguous. Looked up from germline, CDR1 is SGDLS and CDR2 is YYNGEE. The length of the CDR3 is 13 residues. With 0 bases removed from V and 7 bases from J, the gap between germline ends came to 10 bases. CDR3 amino acids: CASSVDGARTQYF. CDR3 sequence (DNA): TGTGCCAGCAGCGTAGATGGAGCCCGGACCCAGTACTTC.

The gene calls are TRBV6-6 and TRBJ2-7; 16 bases fit TRBD2. This CDR3 contains 15 residues. Germline V gene sequence: CDR1 MNHNY, CDR2 SVGAGI (reference sequence). J gave up 2 bases and V 5 bases, and 0 bases lay outside the gene matches. This CDR3 is CASSGTSGGAYEQYF. The CDR3, as DNA: TGTGCCAGCAGTGGGACTAGCGGGGGGGCCTACGAGCAGTACTTC.

By share of the sample, this clone is medium-sized (0.01 to 0.1%). J is TRBJ2-7 and V is TRBV27; 11 bases fit TRBD1. The CDR3 is 16 residues long. The V gene's germline CDR1 is MNHEY and CDR2 SMNVEV (reference sequence). V lost 5 bases and J lost 6; bases outside the gene matches: 12. CDR3 nucleotides: TGTGCCAGCAGTCTGACCCTCGGGACAGGGGGGATCGAGCAGTACTTC. Translation gives CASSLTLGTGGIEQYF.

In its sample, this clone was seen a few times. This sequence joins TRBV9 and TRBJ1-1; D ambiguous. V was clipped by 0 bases and J by 4 bases, with 10 bases between them. CDR3 length: 14 amino acids. Germline values: CDR1 SGDLS, CDR2 YYNGEE. The DNA for the CDR3 is TGTGCCAGCAGCGTAGAAGCCTATAGCACTGAAGCTTTCTTT. As protein: CASSVEAYSTEAFF.